These 16 T cell receptor beta chains were sequenced from one sample in a study of blood T cells in healthy people across ages. A second about 6 to 11 cycle PCR used barcoded and J-beta primers. Each CDR3 protein is one row after TCRdb ran MiXCR on the 5' RACE reads. Among almost 550,000 distinct CDR3 sequences listed, around 24% were seen once. This same sample was also taken into another study, of T cells of mothers and their children.

The sequencing input was blood. These receptor sequences come from a boy younger than 18 in good health.

The chain joins TRBV20-1 to TRBJ1-5; 7 nucleotides agree with TRBD1. The CDR3 length is 15 residues. The V segment lost 4 bases and the J segment 1 base; nucleotides outside the gene matches: 7. Germline CDR1 and CDR2: DFQATT and SNEGSKA (reference sequence). In nucleotides, the CDR3 is TGCAGTGCTACCGACAGGGTTAGAAGCAATCAGCCCCAGCATTTT. As protein: CSATDRVRSNQPQHF.

The chain employs TRBV5-4 and TRBJ2-5; D uncertain. This CDR3 has 14 residues. The V gene's germline CDR1 is SGHNT and CDR2 YYREEE (reference sequence). V was cut by 0 bases and J by 1 base, with 7 bases left in between. CDR3 residues: CASSLGDTQETQYF. CDR3 nucleotides: TGTGCCAGCAGCTTGGGTGACACCCAAGAGACCCAGTACTTC.

In its sample, this clonotype was seen a few times. The J gene is TRBJ2-3, the V gene TRBV20-1; TRBD2 is a possible D gene (5 bases). Germline V gene data show CDR1 as DFQATT and CDR2 as SNEGSKA (reference sequence). The CDR3 is 13 residues long. The V end lost 5 bases, the J end lost 2 bases, and 11 bases lay between the germline ends. The CDR3 DNA reads as TGCAGTGCTCCGGACGGGAACACAGATACGCAGTATTTT. It codes for CSAPDGNTDTQYF.

The chain uses TRBV7-9 and TRBJ2-2, with D possibly TRBD2 on 6 matching bases. This CDR3 is built from 16 residues. V was pared by 5 bases and J by 4 bases, with 17 bases between. Germline V gives CDR1 SEHNR, CDR2 FQNEAQ (reference sequence). The CDR3 sequence: CASSPPGLGGTGELFF. CDR3 coding DNA: TGTGCCAGCAGCCCCCCGGGGTTGGGGGGCACCGGGGAGCTGTTTTTT.

This clonotype was detected only a few times. The chain combines TRBV9 with TRBJ2-4, with 7 nucleotides matching TRBD1. CDR3 length equals 14 residues. V trimming: 4 bases; J trimming: 6 bases; junction bases outside the gene matches: 7. Germline lookup yields CDR1 SGDLS and CDR2 YYNGEE. For the CDR3, the DNA is TGTGCCAGCAGCCCCCGGGACAGCATAAACATTCAGTACTTC. Its translation: CASSPRDSINIQYF.

Concerning this clonotype: Its ends do not fully match the called genes, so a read error is possible. CDR3 in DNA: TGTGCCACCTGTGATTTGAGGACTAGCGGGGTAAATGAGCAGTTCTTC. This encodes CATCDLRTSGVNEQFF. This chain links TRBV24-1 with TRBJ2-7, with TRBD2 identical over 12 bases. The J call is doubtful: the DNA matches TRBJ2-1 better. Looked up from germline, CDR1 is KGHDR and CDR2 is SFDVKD. The CDR3 runs to 16 residues.

This chain uses TRBV12-3 or TRBV12-4 with TRBJ2-3; no clear D gene. This CDR3 is 11 amino acids long. V was shortened by 7 bases and J by 7 bases, with 9 bases between the two germline ends. CDR3 coding DNA: TGTGCCAGCACCCTAGGGAATACGCAGTATTTT. Its protein is CASTLGNTQYF.

In its sample, this clonotype was seen a few times. The CDR3 loop is CASSPDRGGNTEAFF. In nucleotides, the CDR3 is TGTGCCAGCAGCCCCGACCGAGGAGGGAACACTGAAGCTTTCTTT. The J gene is TRBJ1-1, the V gene TRBV7-9, with no clear D. Germline values: CDR1 SEHNR, CDR2 FQNEAQ (reference sequence). The CDR3 runs to 15 residues. The V and J ends lost 5 bases and 1 base respectively, with 14 bases between them.

V and J are TRBV29-1 and TRBJ2-6; D might be TRBD1 (6 bases). Germline V gene lookup returns CDR1 SQVTM and CDR2 ANQGSEA. V lost 4 bases and J 0 bases, leaving 19 bases between the germline ends. The CDR3 is made up of 18 amino acids. The CDR3 DNA follows: TGCAGCGTTGGACCCTTACAGGGATTCAACTCTGGGGCCAACGTCCTGACTTTC. Its protein product is CSVGPLQGFNSGANVLTF.

Only a few counts were recorded for this clonotype. The V and J genes are TRBV3-1 and TRBJ2-3, with D possibly matching TRBD2 (5 bases). CDR3 length: 17 amino acids. CDR1 is LGHDT and CDR2 is YNNKEL in the germline V gene (reference sequence). Trimming took off 0 bases at V and 2 bases at J, with 15 bases between the two ends. The CDR3 region is CASSQERVLAFTDTQYF. The CDR3 DNA is TGTGCCAGCAGCCAAGAGAGAGTCCTAGCCTTCACAGATACGCAGTATTTT.

This clonotype appeared a few times. The chain combines TRBV18 with TRBJ2-2; TRBD2 aligns across 9 bases. The CDR3 is made up of 15 amino acids. After removal of 3 bases from V and 6 bases from J, the junction contained 5 bases not matched to a gene. The germline CDR1 and CDR2 sequences are KGHSH and LQKENI. The CDR3 DNA sequence: TGTGCCAGCTCACCTGCTAGCGGGATTCCCGGGGAGCTGTTTTTT. This codes for CASSPASGIPGELFF.

The V and J genes are TRBV12-3 or TRBV12-4 and TRBJ1-1; D is ambiguous. With 10 bases removed from V and 2 bases from J, the gap between germline ends came to 14 bases. This CDR3 has 13 amino acids. CDR3 in amino acids: CATSLGFNTEAFF. CDR3 nucleotides: TGTGCCACCTCGTTGGGTTTCAACACTGAAGCTTTCTTT.

The chain couples TRBV5-1 to TRBJ2-7; tentatively, D is TRBD2 (6 bases). The CDR3 length is 16 residues. V was pared by 0 bases and J by 4 bases, with 17 bases between. Germline V gene data show CDR1 as SGHRS and CDR2 as YFSETQ. This CDR3 reads CASSLGPRDLLYEQYF. Here the CDR3 DNA reads TGCGCCAGCAGCTTGGGCCCCCGGGACTTACTATACGAGCAGTACTTC. Complete variable domain (other parts from reference TRBV5-1 and TRBJ2-7): KAGVTQTPRYLIKTRGQQVTLSCSPISGHRSVSWYQQTPGQGLQFLFEYFSETQRNKGNFPGRFSGRQFSNSRSEMNVSTLELGDSALYLCASSLGPRDLLYEQYFGPGTRLTVT.

This clonotype was seen repeatedly, ten times or more. The chain couples TRBV4-3 to TRBJ2-1; maybe TRBD1 (6 bases). The CDR3 spans 13 residues. Germline V gene sequence: CDR1 LGHNA, CDR2 YSLEER. The V end lost 2 bases, the J end lost 8 bases, and 10 bases lay between the germline ends. DNA of the CDR3: TGCGCCAGCAGCCAACTCAGGGGCGATGAGCAGTTCTTC. Translation gives CASSQLRGDEQFF.

The chain has TRBV4-3 and TRBJ2-3; 8 bases agree with TRBD2. The V gene's germline CDR1 is LGHNA and CDR2 YSLEER. The CDR3 has 14 amino acids. The V gene end was trimmed by 0 bases and the J gene end by 10 bases; junction bases not matched to a gene: 6. The CDR3 sequence: CASSQDYLTSAQYF. The CDR3 coding sequence is TGCGCCAGCAGCCAAGACTACCTGACTAGCGCGCAGTATTTT.

This clonotype turned up a few times. The chain combines TRBV9 with TRBJ2-7, with 12 bases aligning to TRBD2. The CDR3 spans 15 residues. In germline, CDR1 is SGDLS, CDR2 YYNGEE. The junction had 4 bases not matched to a gene; V was cut back by 0 bases and J by 6 bases. CDR3 sequence: CASSVEPGLAGEQYF. CDR3 coding DNA: TGTGCCAGCAGCGTAGAACCGGGACTAGCGGGCGAGCAGTACTTC.